One and the same sample provided the 6 T cell receptor beta chains below, sequenced in a study of blood T cell repertoires in COVID-19. Repertoires were generated with immunoSEQ multiplex PCR, while TCRdb's copy carries only in-frame clones and drops some. Here the sample spans under 120,000 clones, around 87% being singletons. Sequenced material: peripheral blood. The receptor source for this set is a woman at least 80 years old with acute or convalescent COVID-19.

The rearrangement links TRBV18 to TRBJ2-7, with D unresolved. Trimming took 0 bases from V and 2 from J, leaving 5 bases between them. Germline V gene sequence: CDR1 KGHSH, CDR2 LQKENI. The CDR3 length is 13 residues. The CDR3 sequence is CASSPPSAYEQYF. The CDR3, as DNA: TGTGCCAGCTCACCACCGTCGGCCTACGAGCAGTACTTC.

V is TRBV6-5 and J is TRBJ2-1; tentatively, D is TRBD2 (5 bases). The CDR3 extends over 11 amino acids. The ends were cut back, 5 bases at V and 9 bases at J, with 8 bases in the middle. The V gene's germline CDR1 is MNHEY and CDR2 SVGAGI. CDR3 residues: CASSHGLEQFF. The CDR3, as DNA: TGTGCCAGCAGTCACGGACTTGAGCAGTTCTTC.

The chain links TRBV30 to TRBJ2-6; D remains ambiguous. Germline-derived CDR1 and CDR2 are GTSNPN and SVGIG (reference sequence). The CDR3 extends over 15 amino acids. The CDR3 loop is CALRPAPVGANVLTF. CDR3 DNA sequence: TGTGCACTAAGGCCGGCGCCCGTAGGGGCCAACGTCCTGACTTTC.

V usage is TRBV6-5 and J usage is TRBJ1-2; TRBD1 is a possible D gene (5 bases). The V end was cut by 7 bases, the J end by 1 base, with 10 bases between. The length of the CDR3 is 13 residues. Germline CDR1 is MNHEY and CDR2 is SVGAGI. CDR3 nucleotides: TGTGCCAGCACCACGGGGGTTAACTATGGCTACACCTTC. Translating it yields CASTTGVNYGYTF.

This clone showed up just a few times. This chain connects TRBV24-1 to TRBJ2-1, with 7 positions matching TRBD1. V shed 5 bases, J shed 0 bases, and the junction held 6 bases outside the gene matches. There are 16 residues in the CDR3. Germline CDR1 and CDR2: KGHDR and SFDVKD. The CDR3 DNA follows: TGTGCCACCAGTGTCCCGACAGGGAGCTCCTACAATGAGCAGTTCTTC. The encoded protein is CATSVPTGSSYNEQFF.

This chain uses TRBV9 with TRBJ1-6; the match to TRBD1 covers 7 bases. The CDR3 is 14 residues long. Trimming at V came to 3 bases and at J to 10 bases, leaving 7 bases not matched to a gene. Germline V gives CDR1 SGDLS, CDR2 YYNGEE. The CDR3 region is CASSDYRGSSPLHF. Written as DNA, the CDR3 is TGTGCCAGCAGCGATTACAGGGGATCCTCACCCCTCCACTTT. Complete variable domain (other parts from reference TRBV9 and TRBJ1-6): DSGVTQTPKHLITATGQRVTLRCSPRSGDLSVYWYQQSLDQGLQFLIQYYNGEERAKGNILERFSAQQFPDLHSELNLSSLELGDSALYFCASSDYRGSSPLHFGNGTRLTVT.